These 28 T cell receptor beta chains were sequenced from one sample in a study of cytomegalovirus exposure and HLA in healthy donors. The table came from immunoSEQ multiplex PCR; TCRdb's copy has only in-frame clones and leaves some out. Among 110,000 or so clones listed, 90% to 96% were seen once. Sequencing was done on a sample of PBMCs. The receptors were gathered from a woman under 30 in good health and CMV-seronegative.

The V and J genes are TRBV18 and TRBJ1-1, with D possibly being TRBD1 (5 bases). The length of the CDR3 is 15 residues. Trimming pared 3 bases from V and 4 bases from J, leaving 15 bases between. Germline loops: CDR1 KGHSH, CDR2 LQKENI. CDR3 loop: CASSPSDTRATEAFF. As DNA, the CDR3 is TGTGCCAGCTCACCCTCGGACACCAGGGCCACTGAAGCTTTCTTT.

The genes are TRBV21-1 and TRBJ1-5; the table's TRBD1 call for D was not verified on the DNA. TRBV21-1 is recorded as a pseudogene. The CDR3 runs 18 residues. CDR3 sequence: CASSKGTGGEDGNQPQHF. CDR3 DNA sequence: TGTGCCAGCAGCAAAGGGACAGGGGGTGAAGATGGCAATCAGCCCCAGCATTTT.

V gene TRBV27 combines with J gene TRBJ2-5, with 8 bases aligning to TRBD1. The V gene end was trimmed by 3 bases and the J gene end by 5 bases; junction bases not matched to a gene: 5. CDR3 length: 14 residues. Germline V gives CDR1 MNHEY, CDR2 SMNVEV (reference sequence). CDR3 region: CASSFYRGWETQYF. The CDR3 coding sequence is TGTGCCAGCAGTTTCTACAGGGGGTGGGAGACCCAGTACTTC.

CDR3 sequence reads: CASINRRDSDTQYF. The CDR3 nucleotides are TGTGCCAGCATTAACAGGAGGGATTCAGATACGCAGTATTTT. The chain employs TRBV6-6 and TRBJ2-3, with D maybe TRBD2 (6 bases). Trimming shortened V by 7 bases and J by 4 bases, and 15 bases separated the two germline ends. The CDR3 length is 14 residues. The germline gives CDR1 MNHNY, CDR2 SVGAGI (reference sequence).

V gene TRBV28 combines with J gene TRBJ1-2, with TRBD1 as a possible D gene (5 bases). Per the germline V gene, CDR1 is MDHEN and CDR2 is SYDVKM. CDR3 length: 17 residues. Between the trimmed V and J ends, which lost 6 bases and 0 bases, there was a span of 20 bases. CDR3: CASSFLGAREANYGYTF. The CDR3 region has the DNA TGTGCCAGCAGCTTCCTCGGCGCCAGGGAAGCTAACTATGGCTACACCTTC.

CDR3 amino acids: CASRRGRVSTDTQYF. CDR3 coding DNA: TGTGCCAGTAGAAGGGGCAGGGTTTCCACAGATACGCAGTATTTT. The rearrangement links TRBV28 to TRBJ2-3; TRBD1 is a possible D gene (5 bases). V lost 9 bases and J lost 2, with 18 bases in between. Germline-derived CDR1 and CDR2 are MDHEN and SYDVKM. The CDR3 is 15 amino acids.

This clone was picked up a small number of times. J is TRBJ2-7 and V is TRBV15; 13 bases are shared with TRBD2. V lost 4 bases and J lost 2; bases outside the gene matches: 2. The CDR3 sequence is 15 residues long. Germline values: CDR1 LNHNV, CDR2 YYDKDF (reference sequence). Here the CDR3 reads CATSTGLAGAYEQYF. Here the CDR3 DNA reads TGTGCCACCAGCACCGGACTAGCGGGAGCCTACGAGCAGTACTTC. The whole variable domain, remainder taken from reference TRBV15 and TRBJ2-7, is DAMVIQNPRYQVTQFGKPVTLSCSQTLNHNVMYWYQQKSSQAPKLLFHYYDKDFNNEADTPDNFQSRRPNTSFCFLDIRSPGLGDTAMYLCATSTGLAGAYEQYFGPGTRLTVT.

This clone was observed a single time. The rearrangement links TRBV6-6 to TRBJ1-5; unclear D gene. V lost 4 bases and J 3 bases, leaving 13 bases between the germline ends. The CDR3 totals 15 residues. Germline CDR1 MNHNY, CDR2 SVGAGI (reference sequence). For the CDR3, the DNA is TGTGCCAGCAGTTTCTATAGCGACCCCAATCAGCCCCAGCATTTT. Translating gives CASSFYSDPNQPQHF.

DNA for the CDR3: TGTGCCAGCAGCTTAAGAGGGGGCCAAGAGACCCAGTACTTC. It is translated as CASSLRGGQETQYF. The chain recombines TRBV13 with TRBJ2-5, with D possibly TRBD1 on 6 matching bases. CDR3 length equals 14 residues. The V gene's germline CDR1 is PRHDT and CDR2 FYEKMQ (reference sequence). The germline V and J ends were trimmed by 2 bases and 1 base, with 8 bases remaining between them.

This chain uses TRBV7-2 with TRBJ1-1; the match to TRBD1 covers 10 bases. Germline lookup yields CDR1 SGHTA and CDR2 FQGNSA. V was pared by 1 base and J by 0 bases, with 8 bases of the junction left unmatched. The CDR3 length is 18 residues. CDR3 in DNA: TGTGCCAGCAGCTTAGGGGACAGGGGCGCGGGAATGAACACTGAAGCTTTCTTT. Translated, it gives CASSLGDRGAGMNTEAFF.

The J gene is TRBJ2-3, the V gene TRBV6-6; D might be TRBD2 (5 bases). The CDR3 has 14 amino acids. Germline CDR1 and CDR2: MNHNY and SVGAGI (reference sequence). V was clipped by 6 bases and J by 2 bases, with 12 bases between them. CDR3 residues: CASSPRAITDTQYF. In nucleotides, the CDR3 is TGTGCCAGCAGCCCGAGGGCAATCACAGATACGCAGTATTTT.

J is TRBJ2-3 and V is TRBV27; the match to TRBD2 covers 9 bases. With V trimmed by 2 bases and J by 4 bases, 7 bases remained unmatched. This CDR3 spans 16 amino acids. Germline CDR1 reads MNHEY; CDR2 reads SMNVEV (reference sequence). The CDR3 DNA sequence: TGTGCCAGCAGTTTAGGAGCGGGGGGCGACGCAGATACGCAGTATTTT. It yields the protein CASSLGAGGDADTQYF.

This chain joins TRBV11-2 and TRBJ2-7; 11 bases match TRBD2. The J segment lost 2 bases and the V segment lost 1 base, leaving 1 base of the junction unmatched. The germline V gene encodes CDR1 SGHAT and CDR2 FQNNGV. The CDR3 is made up of 15 amino acids. The CDR3 nucleotides read TGTGCCAGCAGCTTAGCTAGCGGGGGGACCTACGAGCAGTACTTC. Protein: CASSLASGGTYEQYF. Using reference TRBV11-2 and TRBJ2-7 for the parts outside the CDR3, the full variable domain is EAGVAQSPRYKIIEKRQSVAFWCNPISGHATLYWYQQILGQGPKLLIQFQNNGVVDDSQLPKDRFSAERLKGVDSTLKIQPAKLEDSAVYLCASSLASGGTYEQYFGPGTRLTVT.

The chain recombines TRBV9 with TRBJ2-1; 9 bases fit TRBD2. CDR1 is SGDLS and CDR2 is YYNGEE in the germline V gene. The CDR3 length is 15 residues. J lost 6 bases, V lost 2 bases, and 6 bases had no gene match. As DNA, the CDR3 is TGTGCCAGCAGCGTCTCCGGGACTAGCCCCAATGAGCAGTTCTTC. It codes for CASSVSGTSPNEQFF.

V usage is TRBV2 and J usage is TRBJ1-1; the D gene is possibly TRBD1 (6 bases). There are 12 residues in the CDR3. Germline V gene sequence: CDR1 SNHLY, CDR2 FYNNEI. Trimming removed 9 bases from V and 7 bases from J, with 15 bases in between. The CDR3 region is CASTGRTSEAFF. CDR3 coding DNA: TGTGCCAGTACAGGGAGAACAAGTGAAGCTTTCTTT.

V usage is TRBV5-4 and J usage is TRBJ2-1; TRBD2 matches at 12 bases. J gave up 3 bases and V 4 bases, and 5 bases lay outside the gene matches. The CDR3 totals 16 residues. Germline V CDR1 and CDR2: SGHNT, YYREEE (reference sequence). CDR3 sequence: CASSPKTSGGYNEQFF. The CDR3 DNA reads TGTGCCAGCAGCCCGAAGACTAGCGGGGGCTACAATGAGCAGTTCTTC. Based on the CDR3 plus reference TRBV5-4 and TRBJ2-1, the full variable domain is ETGVTQSPTHLIKTRGQQVTLRCSSQSGHNTVSWYQQALGQGPQFIFQYYREEENGRGNFPPRFSGLQFPNYSSELNVNALELDDSALYLCASSPKTSGGYNEQFFGPGTRLTVL.

The chain is built from TRBV9 and TRBJ2-2; 10 nucleotides align to TRBD2. The CDR3 length is 16 residues. Germline loops: CDR1 SGDLS, CDR2 YYNGEE. Unmatched junction bases numbered 9, after V lost 2 bases and J lost 8 bases. CDR3 loop: CASSVLAGAPAGELFF. CDR3 nucleotides: TGTGCCAGCAGCGTTCTAGCGGGGGCCCCGGCAGGGGAGCTGTTTTTT.

The J gene is TRBJ1-5, the V gene TRBV28; D is unresolved. V shed 1 base and J shed 7 bases, with 5 bases lying between them. CDR1 and CDR2 (germline): MDHEN, SYDVKM. CDR3 length equals 12 residues. CDR3 nucleotide sequence: TGTGCCAGCAGTTTATTAACACAGCCCCAGCATTTT. Translated: CASSLLTQPQHF.

V usage is TRBV14 and J usage is TRBJ1-2; possibly TRBD1 for D (6 bases). Trimming took 4 bases from V and 4 from J, leaving 16 bases between them. Germline V gene sequence: CDR1 SGHDN, CDR2 FVKESK. The CDR3 length is 15 residues. Here the CDR3 reads CASSPGQGPGYGYTF. CDR3 DNA: TGTGCCAGCAGCCCCGGTCAGGGGCCTGGCTATGGCTACACCTTC.

The CDR3 DNA is TGTGCCAGCAGCCCAGGGCTTAACTATGGCTACACCTTC. It encodes CASSPGLNYGYTF. This chain uses TRBV7-6 with TRBJ1-2; possible D gene TRBD1, 5 bases. From germline, CDR1 is SGHVS and CDR2 FNYEAQ. V lost 5 bases to trimming and J lost 1 base, with 8 bases between them. This CDR3 has 13 amino acids.

The chain has TRBV6-6 and TRBJ1-2; 7 bases match TRBD1. The CDR3 covers 14 residues. CDR1 and CDR2 (germline): MNHNY, SVGAGI (reference sequence). The junction had 8 bases not matched to a gene; V was cut back by 2 bases and J by 8 bases. CDR3 sequence reads: CASSYRQGNNGYTF. The DNA of the CDR3 is TGTGCCAGCAGTTACAGACAGGGAAACAACGGCTACACCTTC.

The chain carries TRBV14 and TRBJ2-7, with D perhaps matching TRBD1 (6 bases). Germline V gene data show CDR1 as SGHDN and CDR2 as FVKESK. The CDR3 is 13 residues long. Deletions cut 5 bases from V and 3 bases from J, with 11 bases between. In nucleotides, the CDR3 is TGTGCCAGCAGCGAGGACAGTTACTACGAGCAGTACTTC. Amino acid sequence: CASSEDSYYEQYF.

This CDR3 is CASSPPPGGPDTQYF. DNA for the CDR3: TGCGCCAGCAGCCCTCCACCGGGTGGCCCAGATACGCAGTATTTT. The chain is built from TRBV5-1 and TRBJ2-3; D uncertain. The CDR3 consists of 15 residues. Per the germline V gene, CDR1 is SGHRS and CDR2 is YFSETQ. V lost 4 bases, J lost 4 bases, and 16 bases lay in between. The variable domain in full, completed from reference TRBV5-1 and TRBJ2-3, reads KAGVTQTPRYLIKTRGQQVTLSCSPISGHRSVSWYQQTPGQGLQFLFEYFSETQRNKGNFPGRFSGRQFSNSRSEMNVSTLELGDSALYLCASSPPPGGPDTQYFGPGTRLTVL.

V usage is TRBV9 and J usage is TRBJ2-3, with TRBD2 matching over 8 bases. With V trimmed by 4 bases and J by 5 bases, 9 bases remained unmatched. Germline V gene sequence: CDR1 SGDLS, CDR2 YYNGEE. CDR3 length: 15 amino acids. CDR3 protein: CASSKEGRGGDTQYF. The DNA for the CDR3 is TGTGCCAGCAGCAAAGAGGGTCGGGGGGGAGATACGCAGTATTTT. The complete variable domain, with remaining parts taken from reference TRBV9 and TRBJ2-3, reads DSGVTQTPKHLITATGQRVTLRCSPRSGDLSVYWYQQSLDQGLQFLIQYYNGEERAKGNILERFSAQQFPDLHSELNLSSLELGDSALYFCASSKEGRGGDTQYFGPGTRLTVL.

This chain joins TRBV7-2 and TRBJ1-1, with D uncertain. The CDR3 covers 13 residues. V lost 6 bases and J lost 1, with 9 bases in between. The germline V gene has CDR1 SGHTA and CDR2 FQGNSA. The CDR3 spells CASSPNRNTEAFF. CDR3 nucleotide sequence: TGTGCCAGCAGTCCTAACAGGAACACTGAAGCTTTCTTT.

The chain combines TRBV4-2 with TRBJ2-2; no firm D call. Germline V gene sequence: CDR1 LGHNA, CDR2 YNFKEQ. Trimming removed 1 base from V and 9 bases from J, with 6 bases in between. This CDR3 is 12 amino acids long. CDR3 sequence: CASSQGPRELFF. The CDR3 DNA follows: TGTGCCAGCAGCCAAGGTCCCAGGGAGCTGTTTTTT.

This chain links TRBV2 with TRBJ1-1; tentatively, D is TRBD1 (5 bases). V lost 6 bases and J 1 base, leaving 9 bases between the germline ends. The CDR3 contains 13 residues. Looked up from germline, CDR1 is SNHLY and CDR2 is FYNNEI. The CDR3 sequence is CASRQVGNTEAFF. DNA for the CDR3: TGTGCCAGCAGACAGGTCGGGAACACTGAAGCTTTCTTT.

The rearrangement links TRBV11-3 to TRBJ2-2; 8 bases are a match to TRBD2. The CDR3 has 17 residues. The V segment lost 5 bases and the J segment 3 bases; nucleotides outside the gene matches: 11. Germline loops: CDR1 SGHNT, CDR2 YENEEA. The CDR3, as DNA: TGTGCCAGCAGCCCAAGAGGCGGGGGGCAATACACCGGGGAGCTGTTTTTT. This encodes CASSPRGGGQYTGELFF.